The 22 T cell receptor beta chains presented below share a single source sample, sequenced in a study of cytomegalovirus exposure and HLA in healthy donors. Primers for the PCR totalled 60 Vbeta and 13 Jbeta. Generated by immunoSEQ multiplex PCR, the TCRdb table keeps only in-frame clones and is missing some. Of about 180,000 clones listed, roughly 85% are singletons. Specimen: PBMCs. These receptors all stem from a boy between 2 and 10 years old in good health and CMV-seronegative.

The rearrangement uses TRBV27 and TRBJ1-1, with D tentatively TRBD1 (6 bases). The CDR3 consists of 12 residues. V was pared by 6 bases and J by 6 bases, with 11 bases between. The germline CDR1 and CDR2 sequences are MNHEY and SMNVEV (reference sequence). Written as DNA, the CDR3 is TGTGCCAGCAGCCATACAGGGTCTGAAGCTTTCTTT. Protein product: CASSHTGSEAFF.

This chain uses TRBV5-1 with TRBJ2-1, with TRBD1 matching 9 bases. Germline V gene lookup returns CDR1 SGHRS and CDR2 YFSETQ. The CDR3 length is 15 residues. After removal of 4 bases from V and 5 bases from J, the junction contained 7 bases not matched to a gene. CDR3 amino acids: CASSPGTGKDNEQFF. Here the CDR3 DNA reads TGCGCCAGCAGCCCAGGGACAGGGAAGGACAATGAGCAGTTCTTC.

The DNA of the CDR3 is TGTGCCAGCAAGAGGACAGGGTGGAACACTGAAGCTTTCTTT. Translation: CASKRTGWNTEAFF. This chain joins TRBV6-5 and TRBJ1-1; TRBD1 matches at 8 bases. Losses at the gene ends were 7 bases for V and 1 base for J; bases not matched to a gene: 5. The CDR3 sequence is 14 residues long. The V gene's germline CDR1 is MNHEY and CDR2 SVGAGI.

The chain employs TRBV7-2 and TRBJ2-5; perhaps TRBD2 as D (5 bases). CDR1 is SGHTA, CDR2 FQGNSA, per germline. V was trimmed by 2 bases and J by 1 base, leaving 14 bases between them. The CDR3 sequence is 16 residues long. The CDR3 DNA reads as TGTGCCAGCAGCTTATTCGGGGAAGGGCGCCAAGAGACCCAGTACTTC. It is translated as CASSLFGEGRQETQYF.

The chain is built from TRBV5-6 and TRBJ2-7; the D gene is possibly TRBD1 (5 bases). Germline CDR1 reads SGHDT; CDR2 reads YYEEEE. CDR3 length: 13 residues. V shed 4 bases and J shed 6 bases, with 14 bases lying between them. The CDR3 reads CASSRQSGREQYV. The CDR3 bases are TGTGCCAGCAGCCGCCAGTCAGGGCGCGAGCAGTACGTC.

The chain couples TRBV2 to TRBJ2-5; D perhaps matches TRBD1 (6 bases). The CDR3 totals 16 residues. V was cut by 0 bases and J by 5 bases, with 16 bases left in between. CDR1 is SNHLY, CDR2 FYNNEI, per germline. CDR3 residues: CASSEAQGTRGETQYF. The CDR3 region has the DNA TGTGCCAGCAGTGAAGCGCAGGGGACCCGTGGGGAGACCCAGTACTTC.

V gene TRBV28 combines with J gene TRBJ1-5, with D possibly TRBD1 on 6 matching bases. With 4 bases removed from V and 3 bases from J, the gap between germline ends came to 19 bases. This CDR3 region has 17 residues. The germline CDR1 and CDR2 sequences are MDHEN and SYDVKM. This CDR3 reads CASSSLLQGWNNQPQHF. CDR3 coding DNA: TGTGCCAGCAGTTCCCTGTTACAGGGCTGGAACAATCAGCCCCAGCATTTT. The full variable domain, rest sourced from reference TRBV28 and TRBJ1-5, is DVKVTQSSRYLVKRTGEKVFLECVQDMDHENMFWYRQDPGLGLRLIYFSYDVKMKEKGDIPEGYSVSREKKERFSLILESASTNQTSMYLCASSSLLQGWNNQPQHFGDGTRLSIL.

The chain links TRBV5-1 to TRBJ2-7; maybe TRBD2 (5 bases). The CDR3 is 16 residues long. CDR1 and CDR2 from the germline V gene are SGHRS and YFSETQ. V was shortened by 0 bases and J by 4 bases, with 17 bases between the two germline ends. The CDR3 bases are TGCGCCAGCAGCTTGGTCCCATTCTCGACGGGATACGAGCAGTACTTC. It yields the protein CASSLVPFSTGYEQYF. Using reference TRBV5-1 and TRBJ2-7 for the parts outside the CDR3, the full variable domain is KAGVTQTPRYLIKTRGQQVTLSCSPISGHRSVSWYQQTPGQGLQFLFEYFSETQRNKGNFPGRFSGRQFSNSRSEMNVSTLELGDSALYLCASSLVPFSTGYEQYFGPGTRLTVT.

This chain joins TRBV28 and TRBJ1-1; tentative D call: TRBD1 (6 bases). The CDR3 loop spans 15 amino acids. Trimming took 6 bases from V and 4 from J, leaving 18 bases between them. From germline, CDR1 is MDHEN and CDR2 SYDVKM. This CDR3 is CASRPIAGVSTEAFF. CDR3 DNA sequence: TGTGCCAGCAGACCCATCGCAGGGGTAAGCACTGAAGCTTTCTTT.

CDR3 bases: TGTGCCAGCAGTTTGACCCTCCCAGGGAAGAGGAATGAGCAGTTCTTC. It specifies CASSLTLPGKRNEQFF. This chain joins TRBV28 and TRBJ2-1; a possible D gene is TRBD1 (5 bases). CDR3 size: 16 residues. V was pared by 3 bases and J by 7 bases, with 19 bases between. The germline gives CDR1 MDHEN, CDR2 SYDVKM. The whole variable domain, remainder taken from reference TRBV28 and TRBJ2-1, is DVKVTQSSRYLVKRTGEKVFLECVQDMDHENMFWYRQDPGLGLRLIYFSYDVKMKEKGDIPEGYSVSREKKERFSLILESASTNQTSMYLCASSLTLPGKRNEQFFGPGTRLTVL.

This rearrangement joins TRBV2 to TRBJ1-5; 7 bases line up with TRBD1. Germline CDR1 and CDR2: SNHLY and FYNNEI. The CDR3 has 16 residues. V trimming: 0 bases; J trimming: 3 bases; junction bases outside the gene matches: 5. CDR3 sequence (DNA): TGTGCCAGCAGTGAAGCCCGAGACAGGGTCAATCAGCCCCAGCATTTT. Protein sequence: CASSEARDRVNQPQHF.

The chain uses TRBV28 and TRBJ2-1, with D tentatively TRBD2 (6 bases). V lost 6 bases and J lost 6, with 15 bases in between. Germline V lookup: CDR1 MDHEN, CDR2 SYDVKM. The CDR3 has 14 amino acids. This CDR3 is CASSHQAGGNEQFF. DNA for the CDR3: TGTGCCAGCAGCCATCAAGCGGGCGGCAATGAGCAGTTCTTC.

V usage is TRBV10-3 and J usage is TRBJ2-7; TRBD1 aligns across 9 bases. Losses at the gene ends were 6 bases for V and 2 bases for J; bases not matched to a gene: 8. The CDR3 runs 15 residues. In germline, CDR1 is ENHRY, CDR2 SYGVKD. CDR3 bases: TGTGCCATCAGGGCCGGGACAGGGATCGCCTACGAGCAGTACTTC. Translated: CAIRAGTGIAYEQYF.

The V and J genes are TRBV7-3 and TRBJ2-7, with 9 bases lining up with TRBD1. This CDR3 is built from 18 residues. Germline V gives CDR1 SGHTA, CDR2 FQGTGA. V was pared by 7 bases and J by 0 bases, with 16 bases of the junction left unmatched. DNA of the CDR3: TGTGCCAGCAAACCTGCGGGACAGGGATATGGGAGCTCCTACGAGCAGTACTTC. This gives the protein CASKPAGQGYGSSYEQYF.

V is TRBV30 and J is TRBJ1-2; a possible D gene is TRBD1 (6 bases). The CDR3 is 11 residues long. V was pared by 1 base and J by 7 bases, with 7 bases between. Looked up from germline, CDR1 is GTSNPN and CDR2 is SVGIG (reference sequence). The CDR3 nucleotides are TGTGCCTGGAGTGAGACAGGTGGCTACACCTTC. Amino acids: CAWSETGGYTF.

The chain is built from TRBV18 and TRBJ1-4; D perhaps matches TRBD1 (6 bases). CDR3 size: 15 residues. CDR1 and CDR2 from the germline V gene are KGHSH and LQKENI. Trimming cost V 3 bases and J 5 bases, with 13 bases left between them. Here the CDR3 reads CASSPGGQRNEKLFF. For the CDR3, the DNA is TGTGCCAGCTCACCGGGGGGGCAGAGGAATGAAAAACTGTTTTTT.

V is TRBV29-1 and J is TRBJ1-3; 8 bases agree with TRBD1. CDR3 length equals 12 residues. V trimming: 7 bases; J trimming: 8 bases; junction bases outside the gene matches: 7. CDR1 is SQVTM and CDR2 is ANQGSEA in the germline V gene. CDR3 bases: TGCAGCGCTGGACAGGGAAGAGACACCATATATTTT. This sequence encodes CSAGQGRDTIYF.

The chain uses TRBV7-9 and TRBJ1-2; TRBD1 matches 9 bases. CDR1 SEHNR and CDR2 FQNEAQ come from the germline V gene (reference sequence). CDR3 length: 14 residues. V lost 7 bases, J lost 6 bases, and 9 bases stayed unmatched. DNA for the CDR3: TGTGCCAGCACCCCGACAGGGGGTTCGAATGGCTACACCTTC. Protein sequence: CASTPTGGSNGYTF. Supplemented by reference TRBV7-9 and TRBJ1-2, the full variable domain reads DTGVSQNPRHKITKRGQNVTFRCDPISEHNRLYWYRQTLGQGPEFLTYFQNEAQLEKSRLLSDRFSAERPKGSFSTLEIQRTEQGDSAMYLCASTPTGGSNGYTFGSGTRLTVV.

This chain connects TRBV6-6 to TRBJ1-3, with 8 bases aligning to TRBD1. The J segment lost 0 bases and the V segment lost 2 bases, leaving 3 bases of the junction unmatched. The germline V gene encodes CDR1 MNHNY and CDR2 SVGAGI (reference sequence). The CDR3 consists of 16 residues. This chain's CDR3 is CASSYKTGDSGNTIYF. The CDR3 region has the DNA TGTGCCAGCAGTTACAAGACAGGGGACTCTGGAAACACCATATATTTT.

This clone was picked up one time. V gene TRBV19 combines with J gene TRBJ2-1; a weak D match, TRBD2 (6 bases). This CDR3 is 17 amino acids long. Germline V gene lookup returns CDR1 LNHDA and CDR2 SQIVND (reference sequence). Trimming stripped 5 bases from V and 0 bases from J, with 17 bases between. This CDR3 reads CASSALWRDDSYNEQFF. CDR3 nucleotides: TGTGCCAGTAGTGCCTTATGGAGGGACGACTCCTACAATGAGCAGTTCTTC.

The V call is TRBV30, the J call TRBJ2-3; 8 bases agree with TRBD2. Trimming cost V 0 bases and J 2 bases; bases outside gene matches: 13. The CDR3 extends over 18 amino acids. Germline CDR1 reads GTSNPN; CDR2 reads SVGIG (reference sequence). The CDR3 coding sequence is TGTGCCTGGAGTGTACTCACGGGGGGGCCAGGGAACACAGATACGCAGTATTTT. Translated: CAWSVLTGGPGNTDTQYF. Looking up the rest from reference TRBV30 and TRBJ2-3 gives the full variable domain: SQTIHQWPATLVQPVGSPLSLECTVEGTSNPNLYWYRQAAGRGLQLLFYSVGIGQISSEVPQNLSASRPQDRQFILSSKKLLLSDSGFYLCAWSVLTGGPGNTDTQYFGPGTRLTVL.

The chain uses TRBV7-9 and TRBJ2-2; 9 bases line up with TRBD2. With 0 bases clipped from V and 5 bases from J, the junction kept 1 base outside the gene matches. CDR1 is SEHNR and CDR2 is FQNEAQ in the germline V gene (reference sequence). The length of the CDR3 is 15 residues. CDR3 bases: TGTGCCAGCAGCTTAGCGCGGGGGGGAACCGGGGAGCTGTTTTTT. Translating it yields CASSLARGGTGELFF. Full variable domain (outside the CDR3, taken from reference TRBV7-9 and TRBJ2-2): DTGVSQNPRHKITKRGQNVTFRCDPISEHNRLYWYRQTLGQGPEFLTYFQNEAQLEKSRLLSDRFSAERPKGSFSTLEIQRTEQGDSAMYLCASSLARGGTGELFFGEGSRLTVL.